These 4 T cell receptor beta chains were sequenced from one sample in a study of blood T cell repertoires in COVID-19. Clones were sequenced by immunoSEQ multiplex PCR, and TCRdb holds only the in-frame ones, with some missing. The table records under 250,000 clones, about 83% of them present only once. The sequenced sample consisted of peripheral blood. The source of these receptors is a woman over 75 with COVID-19, enrolled during active disease.

CDR3 residues: CASSLYLDSSSYNEQFF. The CDR3 DNA follows: TGTGCCAGCAGTTTATACCTCGATTCTAGCTCCTACAATGAGCAGTTCTTC. The chain carries TRBV28 and TRBJ2-1; D unclear. V lost 1 base to trimming and J lost 0 bases, with 13 bases between them. Germline V gene lookup returns CDR1 MDHEN and CDR2 SYDVKM. The CDR3 spans 17 residues.

The V gene is TRBV6-5, the J gene TRBJ1-1; 9 nucleotides align to TRBD1. The CDR3 extends over 15 amino acids. Germline V lookup: CDR1 MNHEY, CDR2 SVGAGI. With 4 bases clipped from V and 4 bases from J, the junction kept 7 bases outside the gene matches. CDR3 sequence: CASSFLTGGSTEAFF. CDR3 DNA sequence: TGTGCCAGCAGTTTTTTGACAGGGGGGAGCACTGAAGCTTTCTTT.

This clone has only one observation. V and J are TRBV28 and TRBJ1-3; TRBD1 is a possible D gene (5 bases). The CDR3 consists of 15 residues. Trimming took 7 bases from V and 0 from J, leaving 13 bases between them. Germline V gives CDR1 MDHEN, CDR2 SYDVKM. This CDR3 is CASTRQTASGNTIYF. CDR3 nucleotides: TGTGCCAGCACCCGACAGACGGCCTCTGGAAACACCATATATTTT.

The J gene is TRBJ2-3, the V gene TRBV7-2, with 11 nucleotides matching TRBD1. Germline loops: CDR1 SGHTA, CDR2 FQGNSA. This CDR3 has 15 residues. Trimming cost V 5 bases and J 3 bases; bases outside gene matches: 4. The CDR3 loop is CASSADRGRTDTQYF. The DNA for the CDR3 is TGTGCCAGCAGCGCGGACAGGGGGCGGACAGATACGCAGTATTTT.